The 26 T cell receptor beta chains below were found in one sample sequenced in a study of T cells after yellow fever vaccination (dated 2019 in TCRdb). The library was produced with 5' RACE. Sequencing used an Illumina NovaSeq 6000. Using fastp trimming at Q25 and MiXCR clonotype assembly, TCRdb reanalyzed the public sequencing data and kept in-frame beta chains. Entries that share a CDR3 protein sequence are merged under the most common genes and DNA. Across this sample there are approximately 130,000 distinct CDR3 sequences, with about 16% seen only once. Around 46% of the sample lies in the top ten. This specimen's treatment or condition label, per the study, means: live attenuated yellow fever vaccine strain. Sample: CD8+ T cells sorted from PBMCs, taken 5 days after the yellow fever booster vaccination. These receptors were taken from a man aged 18 to 29 who received the YFV17D yellow fever vaccine.

The V call is TRBV6-5, the J call TRBJ2-7, with D possibly TRBD2 on 6 matching bases. Germline-derived CDR1 and CDR2 are MNHEY and SVGAGI. This CDR3 spans 14 amino acids. V was pared by 5 bases and J by 2 bases, with 13 bases between. CDR3 protein: CASSTGLGAYEQYF. The CDR3 bases are TGTGCCAGCAGTACGGGACTGGGAGCCTACGAGCAGTACTTC.

The CDR3 spells CASSSIGTAGTHDEQFF. The CDR3 DNA reads TGCGCCAGCAGCTCAATAGGGACGGCAGGTACACACGATGAGCAGTTCTTC. This rearrangement joins TRBV5-1 to TRBJ2-1; the D call may be TRBD1 or TRBD2 (5 bases each). In germline, CDR1 is SGHRS, CDR2 YFSETQ. V lost 3 bases and J 8 bases, leaving 24 bases between the germline ends. This CDR3 has 17 amino acids.

The chain carries TRBV7-9 and TRBJ2-2; no clear D gene. Germline-derived CDR1 and CDR2 are SEHNR and FQNEAQ (reference sequence). This CDR3 is 10 amino acids long. Trimming took off 8 bases at V and 5 bases at J, with 3 bases between the two ends. The CDR3 coding sequence is TGTGCCAGCGGGACCGGGGAGCTGTTTTTT. Amino acids: CASGTGELFF. The whole variable domain, remainder taken from reference TRBV7-9 and TRBJ2-2, is DTGVSQNPRHKITKRGQNVTFRCDPISEHNRLYWYRQTLGQGPEFLTYFQNEAQLEKSRLLSDRFSAERPKGSFSTLEIQRTEQGDSAMYLCASGTGELFFGEGSRLTVL.

At least ten counts were recorded for this clonotype. The V and J genes are TRBV4-1 and TRBJ2-7, with TRBD1 matching over 8 bases. This CDR3 has 13 amino acids. V lost 5 bases to trimming and J lost 3 bases; unmatched junction nucleotides: 3. The germline CDR1 and CDR2 sequences are MGHRA and YSYEKL. CDR3 sequence (DNA): TGCGCCAGCAGCTCGGACAGGGTCTACGAGCAGTACTTC. Translated: CASSSDRVYEQYF.

The rearrangement links TRBV4-3 to TRBJ2-2; no definite D call. Germline assignment: CDR1 LGHNA and CDR2 YSLEER. V was clipped by 4 bases and J by 3 bases, with 12 bases between them. The CDR3 runs to 15 residues. CDR3 residues: CASSPIGLYTGELFF. Written as DNA, the CDR3 is TGCGCCAGCAGCCCAATAGGGTTATACACCGGGGAGCTGTTTTTT.

This chain connects TRBV6-2 or TRBV6-3 to TRBJ1-5, with unresolved D. Looked up from germline, CDR1 is MNHEY and CDR2 is SVGEGT. CDR3 length: 12 amino acids. The V and J ends lost 7 bases and 6 bases respectively, with 10 bases between them. The CDR3 DNA is TGTGCCAGCAACAGAGAAGGTCAGCCCCAGCATTTT. Encoded protein: CASNREGQPQHF.

V is TRBV12-3 or TRBV12-4 and J is TRBJ2-1; D possibly corresponds to TRBD1 (6 bases). The CDR3 length is 13 residues. The V gene lost 6 bases and the J gene lost 12 bases, with 18 bases spanning the gap. CDR3 sequence (DNA): TGTGCCAGCAGAACCGTCGTAACAGGGAGGCAGTTCTTC. Protein: CASRTVVTGRQFF.

The chain has TRBV27 and TRBJ2-5; D uncertain. Trimming took off 3 bases at V and 5 bases at J, with 13 bases between the two ends. The CDR3 is made up of 14 amino acids. In germline, CDR1 is MNHEY, CDR2 SMNVEV (reference sequence). The CDR3 here is CASSFIGIAETQYF. The CDR3 DNA reads TGTGCCAGCAGTTTTATAGGCATTGCGGAGACCCAGTACTTC.

The CDR3 DNA is TGTGCCAGCACTTCCCCCGCCAAAAACATTCAGTACTTC. Its translation is CASTSPAKNIQYF. The gene calls are TRBV7-9 and TRBJ2-4; D gene ambiguous. From germline, CDR1 is SEHNR and CDR2 FQNEAQ (reference sequence). The CDR3 covers 13 residues. V shed 7 bases and J shed 1 base, with 8 bases lying between them.

The chain recombines TRBV29-1 with TRBJ2-5; D is uncertain. The CDR3 consists of 14 residues. Germline V gives CDR1 SQVTM, CDR2 ANQGSEA. Trimming took off 7 bases at V and 5 bases at J, with 20 bases between the two ends. CDR3 sequence reads: CSARPAGPGETQYF. Written as DNA, the CDR3 is TGCAGCGCCCGCCCCGCCGGGCCGGGCGAGACCCAGTACTTC.

This clonotype was found many times. J is TRBJ2-3 and V is TRBV24-1; D remains ambiguous. CDR1 is KGHDR, CDR2 SFDVKD, per germline. The CDR3 totals 17 residues. V lost 1 base and J 4 bases, leaving 17 bases between the germline ends. Written as DNA, the CDR3 is TGTGCCACCAGTGATTTTCCGGAAGGGCCAAGCGCAGATACGCAGTATTTT. This sequence encodes CATSDFPEGPSADTQYF.

The chain recombines TRBV20-1 with TRBJ2-7, with 10 positions matching TRBD1. Germline V gives CDR1 DFQATT, CDR2 SNEGSKA (reference sequence). CDR3 length: 16 residues. The V gene end was trimmed by 7 bases and the J gene end by 0 bases; junction bases not matched to a gene: 12. The CDR3 sequence: CSGSGTGEGSSYEQYF. The CDR3 region has the DNA TGCAGTGGTAGCGGGACAGGGGAGGGAAGCTCCTACGAGCAGTACTTC.

This clonotype was seen a few times. This chain joins TRBV6-1 and TRBJ2-7; 9 nucleotides match TRBD1. Germline V CDR1 and CDR2: MNHNS, SASEGT. V was pared by 5 bases and J by 6 bases, with 8 bases of the junction left unmatched. The CDR3 spans 14 residues. CDR3 region: CASSNRQGGFEQYV. As DNA, the CDR3 is TGTGCCAGCAGTAACCGACAGGGGGGCTTCGAGCAGTACGTC.

This sequence joins TRBV30 and TRBJ1-2, with 10 bases matching TRBD1. The CDR3 has 15 residues. Germline CDR1 GTSNPN, CDR2 SVGIG (reference sequence). V shed 8 bases, J shed 0 bases, and the junction held 9 bases outside the gene matches. The CDR3 nucleotides read TGTGCCGAGGACGGGGGACAGGGGTCTAACTATGGCTACACCTTC. Translating it yields CAEDGGQGSNYGYTF.

This clonotype was seen a handful of times. This rearrangement joins TRBV7-9 to TRBJ2-3; the match to TRBD1 covers 9 bases. Germline V gives CDR1 SEHNR, CDR2 FQNEAQ (reference sequence). With V trimmed by 5 bases and J by 3 bases, 6 bases remained unmatched. This CDR3 has 15 amino acids. CDR3 sequence: CASSPGQGRTDTQYF. The CDR3 region has the DNA TGTGCCAGCAGCCCGGGACAGGGAAGGACAGATACGCAGTATTTT. The variable domain in full, completed from reference TRBV7-9 and TRBJ2-3, reads DTGVSQNPRHKITKRGQNVTFRCDPISEHNRLYWYRQTLGQGPEFLTYFQNEAQLEKSRLLSDRFSAERPKGSFSTLEIQRTEQGDSAMYLCASSPGQGRTDTQYFGPGTRLTVL.

This clonotype was observed a handful of times. This chain links TRBV12-3 or TRBV12-4 with TRBJ2-1; TRBD2 aligns across 8 bases. J was trimmed by 4 bases and V by 5 bases; bases with no gene match: 7. The length of the CDR3 is 15 residues. The CDR3 DNA is TGTGCCAGCAGTCCCCCGGGGGGGCCTTACAATGAGCAGTTCTTC. Translation: CASSPPGGPYNEQFF.

V usage is TRBV12-3 or TRBV12-4 and J usage is TRBJ1-5; D is undetermined. V lost 4 bases to trimming and J lost 0 bases, with 19 bases between them. The CDR3 sequence is 18 residues long. The CDR3 reads CASSYLGPEAYSNQPQHF. For the CDR3, the DNA is TGTGCCAGCAGTTATCTCGGGCCGGAGGCCTATAGCAATCAGCCCCAGCATTTT.

This clonotype was counted only a few times. The chain uses TRBV12-3 or TRBV12-4 and TRBJ1-2; D ambiguous. This CDR3 is built from 13 residues. The V end lost 4 bases, the J end lost 2 bases, and 8 bases lay between the germline ends. The CDR3 bases are TGTGCCAGCAGTTGGCAGGAGAACTATGGCTACACCTTC. Translated: CASSWQENYGYTF.

The rearrangement links TRBV6-2 or TRBV6-3 to TRBJ2-5; 9 bases fit TRBD2. The V gene end was trimmed by 7 bases and the J gene end by 4 bases; junction bases not matched to a gene: 16. The CDR3 runs 17 residues. The germline V gene encodes CDR1 MNHEY and CDR2 SVGEGT. The CDR3 nucleotides are TGTGCCAGCAAACCAGCGGGACTAGCCTCAGGAGGAGAGACCCAGTACTTC. Its translation is CASKPAGLASGGETQYF.

The V gene is TRBV7-9, the J gene TRBJ2-3; maybe TRBD2 (5 bases). The length of the CDR3 is 13 residues. Germline V gene data show CDR1 as SEHNR and CDR2 as FQNEAQ (reference sequence). As DNA, the CDR3 is TGTGACTCGCCAGCGGCTAGCACAGATACGCAGTATTTT. This gives the protein CDSPAASTDTQYF.

The sample holds many counts of this clonotype. The V call is TRBV6-5, the J call TRBJ2-1, with TRBD1 matching over 9 bases. In germline, CDR1 is MNHEY, CDR2 SVGAGI. This CDR3 region has 15 residues. Germline trimming cut 4 bases from V and 4 bases from J; bases unmatched to any gene: 5. In DNA, the CDR3 is TGTGCCAGCAGTTCCACAGGGGGCAGGTACAATGAGCAGTTCTTC. Translated, it gives CASSSTGGRYNEQFF.

This clonotype was observed a few times. The J gene is TRBJ2-2, the V gene TRBV7-3; possible D gene TRBD2, 6 bases. The CDR3 is made up of 14 amino acids. CDR1 is SGHTA and CDR2 is FQGTGA in the germline V gene. V lost 6 bases, J lost 4 bases, and 12 bases lay in between. The CDR3 spells CASRDKAGTGELFF. In DNA form, the CDR3 reads TGTGCCAGCAGAGACAAAGCGGGCACCGGGGAGCTGTTTTTT.

This clonotype was picked up a small number of times. This rearrangement joins TRBV30 to TRBJ1-1; no clear D. This CDR3 has 14 amino acids. Deletions cut 0 bases from V and 0 bases from J, with 8 bases between. The germline V gene encodes CDR1 GTSNPN and CDR2 SVGIG (reference sequence). The chain's CDR3 is CAWSVGGVNTEAFF. The CDR3 bases are TGTGCCTGGAGTGTGGGCGGGGTGAACACTGAAGCTTTCTTT.

V usage is TRBV7-9 and J usage is TRBJ2-1; maybe TRBD2 (6 bases). Trimming left V 3 bases short and J 8 bases short, with 17 bases between. The V gene's germline CDR1 is SEHNR and CDR2 FQNEAQ (reference sequence). CDR3 length: 15 amino acids. CDR3 DNA: TGTGCCAGCAGCTTGATCCGACTAGAATTCTATGAGCAGTTCTTC. Encoded protein: CASSLIRLEFYEQFF.

This clonotype was picked up many times. For the CDR3, the DNA is TGCGCCAGCAGCCAAGTGGCGCCAGCAACTAATGAAAAACTGTTTTTT. Amino acids: CASSQVAPATNEKLFF. The genes are TRBV4-1 and TRBJ1-4; D is unresolved. Trimming stripped 1 base from V and 0 bases from J, with 9 bases between. Germline assignment: CDR1 MGHRA and CDR2 YSYEKL. This CDR3 spans 16 amino acids.

The V call is TRBV11-2, the J call TRBJ2-1, with 15 bases identical to TRBD2. CDR1 and CDR2 (germline): SGHAT, FQNNGV. The CDR3 covers 18 residues. The V segment lost 3 bases and the J segment 6 bases; nucleotides outside the gene matches: 9. CDR3 DNA sequence: TGTGCCAGCAGCTTCGGGACTAGCGGGGGGCCCTCAACCAATGAGCAGTTCTTC. Protein: CASSFGTSGGPSTNEQFF.